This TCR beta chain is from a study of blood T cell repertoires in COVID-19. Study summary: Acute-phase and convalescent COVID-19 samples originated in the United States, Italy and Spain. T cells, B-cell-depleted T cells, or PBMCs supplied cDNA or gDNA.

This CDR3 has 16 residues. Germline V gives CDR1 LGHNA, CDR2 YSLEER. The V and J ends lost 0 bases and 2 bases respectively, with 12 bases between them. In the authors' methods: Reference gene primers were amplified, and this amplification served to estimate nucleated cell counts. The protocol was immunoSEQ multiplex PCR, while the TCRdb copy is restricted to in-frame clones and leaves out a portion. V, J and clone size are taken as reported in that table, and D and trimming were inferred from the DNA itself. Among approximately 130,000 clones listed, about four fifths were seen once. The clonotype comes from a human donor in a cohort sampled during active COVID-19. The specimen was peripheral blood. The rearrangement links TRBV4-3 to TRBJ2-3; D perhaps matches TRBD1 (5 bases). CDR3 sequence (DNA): TGCGCCAGCAGCCAAGATTGGGGCAGGGACACAGATACGCAGTATTTT. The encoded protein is CASSQDWGRDTDTQYF.